The rows below give T cell receptor beta chains drawn from one sample of a study of blood T cell repertoires in COVID-19. Sequenced by immunoSEQ multiplex PCR; TCRdb stores in-frame clones only, minus some. The table lists about 110,000 clones, around four fifths of them singletons. The source material was peripheral blood. The receptor set was obtained from a man between 65 and 85 years old with acute or convalescent COVID-19. Both conserved end residues are part of each CDR3. D genes are given only for firm matches. Not all rows give a size; the values are once, few, many and, for expanded clones, a class.

v_call	d_call	clone_size	j_call	cdr3_nt	cdr3_aa
TRBV10-2	TRBD1	.	TRBJ2-1	TGCGCCAGCAGTCGAGGACAGGCCAGGAGCTCCTACAATGAGCAGTTCTTC	CASSRGQARSSYNEQFF
TRBV24-1	TRBD1	.	TRBJ2-2	TGTGCCACCAGTCCCGGGACAGGGTTTTTTAGCACCGGGGAGCTGTTTTTT	CATSPGTGFFSTGELFF
TRBV7-8	TRBD2	.	TRBJ2-7	TGTGCCAGCAGCTTAGGGTCTAGCGGGACGTACGAGCAGTACTTC	CASSLGSSGTYEQYF
TRBV5-4	.	.	TRBJ2-2	TGTGCCAGCAGCCTAGTTGAATCCGGGGAGCTGTTTTTT	CASSLVESGELFF
TRBV4-1	.	.	TRBJ2-3	TGCGCCAGCAGCCAAGGGACAAACACAGATACGCAGTATTTT	CASSQGTNTDTQYF
TRBV5-8	TRBD1	.	TRBJ2-1	TGTGCCAGCAGCTTGGGGACAGGTTCTTACAATGAGCAGTTCTTC	CASSLGTGSYNEQFF
TRBV2	TRBD2	.	TRBJ2-2	TGTGCCAGCACGACGTCTAGCGGGAGGGCCGGGGAGCTGTTTTTT	CASTTSSGRAGELFF
TRBV10-3	.	.	TRBJ1-2	TGTGCCATCAGACCGGACAGACTGGGCTACACCTTC	CAIRPDRLGYTF
TRBV4-2	.	many	TRBJ2-1	TGTGCCAGCAGCCAAGATCAGGGTAGTAGGGAGCAGTTCTTC	CASSQDQGSREQFF
TRBV6-5	TRBD1	.	TRBJ2-5	TGTGCCAGCAGTTACTCCGAGTTTGGGACAGGAGAGACCCAGTACTTC	CASSYSEFGTGETQYF
TRBV5-4	.	.	TRBJ2-7	TGTGCCAGCAGCTTGAGGGAGAGCTCCTACGAGCAGTACTTC	CASSLRESSYEQYF
TRBV7-2	TRBD2	once	TRBJ2-1	TGTGCCAGCAGCTTAGAGGCTAGCGGATTCGAGAGAGAGCAGTTCTTC	CASSLEASGFEREQFF
TRBV19	.	once	TRBJ2-2	TGTGCCAGTTTGAGGTCAGGGCACACCGGGGAGCTGTTTTTT	CASLRSGHTGELFF
TRBV3-1/TRBV3-2	TRBD1	.	TRBJ2-1	TGTGCCAGCAGCCAATGGGACAGTTCATACAATGAGCAGTTCTTC	CASSQWDSSYNEQFF
TRBV29-1	.	.	TRBJ1-1	TGCAGCTCAAGGGGGACACTACTTGAAGCTTTCTTT	CSSRGTLLEAFF
TRBV30	.	few	TRBJ1-1	TGTGCCTGGAGTGTCCCAGGGGCACCGAACACTGAAGCTTTCTTT	CAWSVPGAPNTEAFF
TRBV30	.	.	TRBJ1-3	TGTGCCTGGGCCTCAGGGAAGTCTGGAAACACCATATATTTT	CAWASGKSGNTIYF
TRBV14	.	.	TRBJ2-7	TGTGCCAGCAGCCAAATTAATTACGAGCAGTACTTC	CASSQINYEQYF
TRBV10-1	TRBD2	.	TRBJ2-3	TGCGCCAGCAGTGCGCGGGGGAGCAGAAATACGCAGTATTTT	CASSARGSRNTQYF
TRBV6-5	.	.	TRBJ1-4	TGTGCCAGCAGTTACGGTGGAGCAACTAATGAAAAACTGTTTTTT	CASSYGGATNEKLFF
TRBV29-1	.	.	TRBJ1-1	TGCAGCGTGGGACAATGGAACACTGAAGCTTTCTTT	CSVGQWNTEAFF
TRBV29-1	TRBD1	.	TRBJ1-5	TGCAGCGTTGAACTCGGGACAGGTGATCAGCCCCAGCATTTT	CSVELGTGDQPQHF
TRBV3-1/TRBV3-2	.	.	TRBJ2-3	TGTGCCAGCAGCCAGAGGGACAAGGGAGATACGCAGTATTTT	CASSQRDKGDTQYF
TRBV7-9	.	.	TRBJ1-5	TGTGCCAGCAGCTTAGAGGGGGGCAATCAGCCCCAGCATTTT	CASSLEGGNQPQHF
TRBV3-1/TRBV3-2	TRBD1	.	TRBJ1-1	TGTGCCAGCAGCCCTAGACAGGGGGCGGGGTGGACTGAAGCTTTCTTT	CASSPRQGAGWTEAFF
TRBV5-1	TRBD2	.	TRBJ2-1	TGCGCCAGCCGGGACTATTCCTACAATGAGCAGTTCTTC	CASRDYSYNEQFF
TRBV25-1	TRBD1	.	TRBJ1-1	TGTGCCAGCAGTGAATCCGTACAGGGGGCGACTTTCTTT	CASSESVQGATFF
TRBV6-5	TRBD2	.	TRBJ2-7	TGTGCCAGCAAAGCGGGACTCTCCTACGAGCAGTACTTC	CASKAGLSYEQYF
TRBV19	.	.	TRBJ1-4	TGTGCCAGTAGTGACCACGGACGGGGTGAAAAACTGTTTTTT	CASSDHGRGEKLFF
TRBV27	TRBD2	.	TRBJ2-7	TGTGCCAGCAGTTTTCTAGCGGGGGGGTACGAGCAGTACTTC	CASSFLAGGYEQYF
TRBV5-1	TRBD1	.	TRBJ2-6	TGCGCCAGCGCCACAGGGGATTCTGGGGCCAACGTCCTGACTTTC	CASATGDSGANVLTF
TRBV28	TRBD1	.	TRBJ1-1	TGTGCCAGCAGTAGGGCAGGGGGCGCCTTCACTGAAGCTTTCTTT	CASSRAGGAFTEAFF
TRBV5-5	.	.	TRBJ2-2	TGTGCCAGCAGCCCAACCTCAGGGTTCCGGGAGCTGTTTTTT	CASSPTSGFRELFF
TRBV29-1	.	few	TRBJ2-7	TGCAGCGTTGAATCGACAGCTGCCTACGAGCAGTACTTC	CSVESTAAYEQYF
TRBV5-1	.	few	TRBJ2-1	TGCGCCAGCAGCCCTCGGGGGTCTCCGGTTGACAATGAGCAGTTCTTC	CASSPRGSPVDNEQFF
TRBV3-1/TRBV3-2	TRBD1	.	TRBJ2-1	TGTGCCAGCAGCCGGACAGGGAGCTCCTACAATGAGCAGTTCTTC	CASSRTGSSYNEQFF
TRBV29-1	TRBD1	few	TRBJ2-5	TGCAGCGTCGTACAGGGGGCGGAGACCCAGTACTTC	CSVVQGAETQYF
TRBV5-4	TRBD1	once	TRBJ1-1	TGTGCCAGCAGCGGACAGGGGAACACTGAAGCTTTCTTT	CASSGQGNTEAFF
TRBV18	.	once	TRBJ2-7	TGTGCCAGCTCTATCGGGACCGCGGGGTCCTACGAGCAGTACTTC	CASSIGTAGSYEQYF
TRBV11-3	.	.	TRBJ2-3	TGTGCCAGCAGCCTAAACCGACAGACAGATACGCAGTATTTT	CASSLNRQTDTQYF
TRBV28	TRBD1	few	TRBJ1-2	TGTGCCAGCAGCCCAATGGGACAGGGCAACTATGGCTACACCTTC	CASSPMGQGNYGYTF
TRBV28	.	.	TRBJ1-5	TGTGCCAGCAGATACCAGGGAGGAGGAAATCAGCCCCAGCATTTT	CASRYQGGGNQPQHF
TRBV7-9	.	.	TRBJ2-5	TGTGCCAGCAGCTCCGGAAGGACAGGAGGGGGAGAGACCCAGTACTTC	CASSSGRTGGGETQYF
TRBV12-3/TRBV12-4	.	.	TRBJ1-2	TGTGCCAGCAGTTTAGAACATGACTACACCTTC	CASSLEHDYTF
TRBV6-1	.	.	TRBJ1-5	TGTGCCAGCAGTGATAACAATCAGCCCCAGCATTTT	CASSDNNQPQHF
TRBV18	TRBD1	few	TRBJ2-3	TGTGCCAGCTCCCTCGGATCAGGGGGCGGCTTCACAGATACGCAGTATTTT	CASSLGSGGGFTDTQYF
TRBV19	TRBD1	.	TRBJ1-1	TGTGCCAGTAGTCTTCGACAGGGCGAAGCTTTCTTT	CASSLRQGEAFF
TRBV7-7	TRBD1	.	TRBJ2-1	TGTGCCAGCAGCTTAGGACAGGGCGGGTACAATGAGCAGTTCTTC	CASSLGQGGYNEQFF
TRBV7-3	TRBD1	.	TRBJ2-2	TGTGCCAGCAGCCGGGCAGGGGGATTGGGCACCGGGGAGCTGTTTTTT	CASSRAGGLGTGELFF
TRBV19	.	once	TRBJ1-5	TGTGCCAGTAGTATGGGGGGAAATGGTCAGCCCCAGCATTTT	CASSMGGNGQPQHF
TRBV10-3	.	.	TRBJ2-1	TGTGCCATCAGTGAGAACGGCAATGAGCAGTTCTTC	CAISENGNEQFF
TRBV28	TRBD2	.	TRBJ2-1	TGTGCCAGCAGTTCACCACTAGCGGGAGGTCTCAATGAGCAGTTCTTC	CASSSPLAGGLNEQFF